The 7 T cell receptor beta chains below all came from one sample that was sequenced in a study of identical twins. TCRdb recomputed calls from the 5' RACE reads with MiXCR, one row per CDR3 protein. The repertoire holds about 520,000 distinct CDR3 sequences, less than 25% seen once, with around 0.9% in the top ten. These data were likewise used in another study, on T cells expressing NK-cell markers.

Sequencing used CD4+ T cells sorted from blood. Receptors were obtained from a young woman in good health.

CDR3 DNA: TGCGCCAGCAGCCAGACAGGGGCCCCCTACGAGCAGTACTTC. Translation gives CASSQTGAPYEQYF. The chain employs TRBV5-1 and TRBJ2-7, with 8 bases identical to TRBD1. The ends lost 4 bases at V and 2 bases at J; junction bases unmatched: 5. This CDR3 comprises 14 residues. Germline V gene lookup returns CDR1 SGHRS and CDR2 YFSETQ.

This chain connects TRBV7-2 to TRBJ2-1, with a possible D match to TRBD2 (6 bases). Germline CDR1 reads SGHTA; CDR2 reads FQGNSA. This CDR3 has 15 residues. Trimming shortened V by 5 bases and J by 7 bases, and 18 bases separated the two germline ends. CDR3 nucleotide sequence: TGTGCCAGCAGCCCGCGGGACTGGAAGTTGAATGAGCAGTTCTTC. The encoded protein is CASSPRDWKLNEQFF.

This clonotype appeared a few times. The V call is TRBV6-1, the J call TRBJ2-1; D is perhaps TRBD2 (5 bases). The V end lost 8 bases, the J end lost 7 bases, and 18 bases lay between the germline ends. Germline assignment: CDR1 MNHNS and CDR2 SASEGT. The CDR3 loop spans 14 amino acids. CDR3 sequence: CASRPWIRENEQFF. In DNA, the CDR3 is TGTGCCAGCCGACCATGGATTAGGGAGAATGAGCAGTTCTTC.

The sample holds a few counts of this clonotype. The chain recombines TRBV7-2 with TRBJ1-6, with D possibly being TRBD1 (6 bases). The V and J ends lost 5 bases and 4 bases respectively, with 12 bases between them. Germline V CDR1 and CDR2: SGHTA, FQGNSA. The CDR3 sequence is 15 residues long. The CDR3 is CASSPPRGYNSPLHF. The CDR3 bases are TGTGCCAGCAGCCCCCCCAGGGGTTATAATTCACCCCTCCACTTT.

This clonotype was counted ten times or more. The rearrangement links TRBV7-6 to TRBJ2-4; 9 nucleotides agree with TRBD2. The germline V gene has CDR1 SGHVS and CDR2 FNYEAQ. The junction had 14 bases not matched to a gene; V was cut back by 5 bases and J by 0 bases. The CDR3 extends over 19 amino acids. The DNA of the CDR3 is TGTGCCAGCAGCCTAGGCGGGGCTAGCGGGACAATAGCCAAAAACATTCAGTACTTC. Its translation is CASSLGGASGTIAKNIQYF.

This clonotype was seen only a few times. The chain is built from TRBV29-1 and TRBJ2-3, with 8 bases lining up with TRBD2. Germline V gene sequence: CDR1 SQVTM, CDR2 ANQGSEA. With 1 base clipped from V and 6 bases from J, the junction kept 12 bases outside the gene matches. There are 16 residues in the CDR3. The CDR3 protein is CSVEGGGGTRADTQYF. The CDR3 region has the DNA TGCAGCGTTGAAGGCGGAGGAGGGACTAGGGCCGATACGCAGTATTTT.

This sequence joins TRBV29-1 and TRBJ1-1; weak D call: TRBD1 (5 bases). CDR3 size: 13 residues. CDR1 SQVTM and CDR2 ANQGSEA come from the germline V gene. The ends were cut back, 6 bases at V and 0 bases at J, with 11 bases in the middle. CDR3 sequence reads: CSVVTGMNTEAFF. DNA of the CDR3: TGCAGCGTGGTTACAGGTATGAACACTGAAGCTTTCTTT.